This TCR beta chain derives from a study of shared clonotypes between healthy human individuals. The trim removed 6 bases at V and 2 bases at J, leaving 6 bases unmatched. Germline loops: CDR1 MNHEY, CDR2 SMNVEV (reference sequence). This CDR3 has 15 amino acids. Overall study findings and caveats: Limited genetic and exposure-history diversity came from having few donors. Compared with clonotypes that all four donors shared, non-shared clonotypes had lower generation probabilities.

Only one count was recorded for this clone. Its antigen remains unidentified. Other DNA sequences of this sample code for an identical CDR3. The naive CD8 fraction comprised CD45RO-negative cells positively selected for CCR7 and excluded terminally differentiated effector memory CD45RA+ cells. Sequencing used immunoSEQ multiplex PCR; TCRdb keeps in-frame clones, though not all of them. The data show about 2.1 million clones, about 94% seen once. V usage is TRBV27 and J usage is TRBJ2-7; TRBD2 agrees at 11 bases. The TCR sequence derives from a young man in good health. Some clones in this sample may be carry-over from other donors' samples. Specimen: naive CD8+ T cells from PBMCs. The CDR3 coding sequence is TGTGCCAGCAGCTCCGGGACTAGCGGAACCTACGAGCAGTACTTC. It encodes CASSSGTSGTYEQYF.